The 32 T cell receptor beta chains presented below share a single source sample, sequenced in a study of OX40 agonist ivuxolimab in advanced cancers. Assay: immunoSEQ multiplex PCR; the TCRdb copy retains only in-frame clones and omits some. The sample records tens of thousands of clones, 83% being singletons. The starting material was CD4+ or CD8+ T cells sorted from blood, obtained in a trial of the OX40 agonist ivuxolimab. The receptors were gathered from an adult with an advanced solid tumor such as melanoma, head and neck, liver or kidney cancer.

The CDR3 protein is CASTSREGADTQYF. CDR3 DNA: TGTGCCAGCACGTCGCGGGAGGGGGCAGATACGCAGTATTTT. This chain joins TRBV18 and TRBJ2-3, with TRBD2 matching over 9 bases. The CDR3 runs to 14 residues. Germline CDR1 is KGHSH and CDR2 is LQKENI. Germline trimming cut 8 bases from V and 4 bases from J; bases unmatched to any gene: 7.

In DNA form, the CDR3 reads TGTGCCAGCAGCCTTTGGACCCCGAACACCGGGGAGCTGTTTTTT. Its protein is CASSLWTPNTGELFF. The J gene is TRBJ2-2, the V gene TRBV7-8, with unresolved D. Germline loops: CDR1 SGHVS, CDR2 FQNEAQ. The CDR3 length is 15 residues. Trimming shortened V by 5 bases and J by 0 bases, and 10 bases separated the two germline ends.

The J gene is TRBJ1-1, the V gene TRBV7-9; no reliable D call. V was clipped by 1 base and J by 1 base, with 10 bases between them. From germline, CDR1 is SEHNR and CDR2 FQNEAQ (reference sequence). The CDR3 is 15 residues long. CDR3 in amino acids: CASSLGWSGNTEAFF. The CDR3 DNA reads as TGTGCCAGCAGCTTAGGGTGGTCAGGGAACACTGAAGCTTTCTTT.

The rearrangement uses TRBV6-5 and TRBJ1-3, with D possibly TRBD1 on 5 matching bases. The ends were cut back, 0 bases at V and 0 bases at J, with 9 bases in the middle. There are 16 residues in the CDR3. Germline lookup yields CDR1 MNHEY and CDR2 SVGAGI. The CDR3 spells CASSYSQQDSGNTIYF. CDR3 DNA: TGTGCCAGCAGTTACTCCCAACAGGACTCTGGAAACACCATATATTTT.

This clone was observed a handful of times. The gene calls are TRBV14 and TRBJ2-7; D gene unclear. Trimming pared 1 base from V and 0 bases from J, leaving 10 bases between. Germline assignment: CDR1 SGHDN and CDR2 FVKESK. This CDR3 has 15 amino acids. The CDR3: CASSQGKDPSYEQYF. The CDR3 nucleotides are TGTGCCAGCAGCCAAGGTAAAGACCCCTCCTACGAGCAGTACTTC.

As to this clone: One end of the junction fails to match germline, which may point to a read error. CDR3 DNA: TGTGCCAGCAGCTTGGACAGCCTGAACTCTGGAAACACCATATATTTT. Encoded protein: CASSLDSLNSGNTIYF. This chain joins TRBV5-1 and TRBJ1-3; possibly TRBD1 for D (6 bases). The germline CDR1 and CDR2 sequences are SGHRS and YFSETQ. This CDR3 has 16 amino acids.

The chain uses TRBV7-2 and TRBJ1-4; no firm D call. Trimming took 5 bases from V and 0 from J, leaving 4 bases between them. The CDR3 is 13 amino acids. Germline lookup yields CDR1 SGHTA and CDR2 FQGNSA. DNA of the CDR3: TGTGCCAGCAGCCGAGCAACTAATGAAAAACTGTTTTTT. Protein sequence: CASSRATNEKLFF.

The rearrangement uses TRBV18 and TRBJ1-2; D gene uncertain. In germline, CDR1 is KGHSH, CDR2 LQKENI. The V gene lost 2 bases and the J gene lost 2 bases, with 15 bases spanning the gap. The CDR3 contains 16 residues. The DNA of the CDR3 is TGTGCCAGCTCACCAGTTTCCGGGGAGAGCAACTATGGCTACACCTTC. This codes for CASSPVSGESNYGYTF. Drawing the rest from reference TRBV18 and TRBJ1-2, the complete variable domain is NAGVMQNPRHLVRRRGQEARLRCSPMKGHSHVYWYRQLPEEGLKFMVYLQKENIIDESGMPKERFSAEFPKEGPSILRIQQVVRGDSAAYFCASSPVSGESNYGYTFGSGTRLTVV.

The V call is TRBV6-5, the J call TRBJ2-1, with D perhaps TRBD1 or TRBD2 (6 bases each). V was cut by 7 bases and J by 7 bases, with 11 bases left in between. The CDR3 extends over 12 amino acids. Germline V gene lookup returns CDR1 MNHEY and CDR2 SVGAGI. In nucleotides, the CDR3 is TGTGCCAGCACGGGGGCCAAGAATGAGCAGTTCTTC. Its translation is CASTGAKNEQFF.

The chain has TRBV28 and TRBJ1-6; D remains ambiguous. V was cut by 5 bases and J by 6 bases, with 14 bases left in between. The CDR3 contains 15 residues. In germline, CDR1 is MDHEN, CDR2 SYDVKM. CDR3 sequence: CASSPPDGTNSPLHF. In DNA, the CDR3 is TGTGCCAGCAGTCCGCCGGACGGTACTAATTCACCCCTCCACTTT.

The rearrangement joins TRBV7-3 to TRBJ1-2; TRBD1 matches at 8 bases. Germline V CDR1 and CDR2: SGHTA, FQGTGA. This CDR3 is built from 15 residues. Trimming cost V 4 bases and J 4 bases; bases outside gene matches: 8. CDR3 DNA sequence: TGTGCCAGCAGCTCCGCACCGGGACAGGCCTATGGCTACACCTTC. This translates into CASSSAPGQAYGYTF.

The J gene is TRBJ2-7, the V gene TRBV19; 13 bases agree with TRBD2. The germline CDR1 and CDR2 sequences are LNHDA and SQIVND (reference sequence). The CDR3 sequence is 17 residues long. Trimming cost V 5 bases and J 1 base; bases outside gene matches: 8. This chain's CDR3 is CASSGGTSGVGSYEQYF. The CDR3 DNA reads TGTGCCAGTAGTGGAGGGACTAGCGGGGTTGGGTCCTACGAGCAGTACTTC.

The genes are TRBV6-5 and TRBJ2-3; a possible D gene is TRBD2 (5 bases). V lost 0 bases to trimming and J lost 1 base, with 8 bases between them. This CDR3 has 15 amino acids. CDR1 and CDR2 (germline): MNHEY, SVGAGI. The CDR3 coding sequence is TGTGCCAGCAGTTACTCCCTGAGGGGCACAGATACGCAGTATTTT. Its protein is CASSYSLRGTDTQYF.

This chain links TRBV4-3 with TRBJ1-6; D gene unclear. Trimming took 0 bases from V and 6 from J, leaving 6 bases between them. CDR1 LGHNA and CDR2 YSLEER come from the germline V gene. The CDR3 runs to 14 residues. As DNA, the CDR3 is TGCGCCAGCAGCCAAGAGGCGCGTAATTCACCCCTCCACTTT. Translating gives CASSQEARNSPLHF.

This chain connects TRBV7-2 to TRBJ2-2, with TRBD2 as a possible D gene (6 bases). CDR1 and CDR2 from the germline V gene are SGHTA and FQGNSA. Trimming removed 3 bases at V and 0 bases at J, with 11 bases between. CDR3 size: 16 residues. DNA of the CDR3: TGTGCCAGCAGCTTCTCTAGCGCAGCGAACACCGGGGAGCTGTTTTTT. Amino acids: CASSFSSAANTGELFF.

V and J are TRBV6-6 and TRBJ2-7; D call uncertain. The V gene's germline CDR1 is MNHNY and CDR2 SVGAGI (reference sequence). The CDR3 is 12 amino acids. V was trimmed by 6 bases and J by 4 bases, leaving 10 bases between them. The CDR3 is CASSDAIYEQYF. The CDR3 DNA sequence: TGTGCCAGCAGCGACGCCATTTACGAGCAGTACTTC.

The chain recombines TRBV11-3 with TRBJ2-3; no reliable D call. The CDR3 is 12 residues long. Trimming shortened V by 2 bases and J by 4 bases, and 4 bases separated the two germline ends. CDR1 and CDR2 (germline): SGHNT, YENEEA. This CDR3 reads CASSLPPDTQYF. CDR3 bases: TGTGCCAGCAGCTTACCACCAGATACGCAGTATTTT.

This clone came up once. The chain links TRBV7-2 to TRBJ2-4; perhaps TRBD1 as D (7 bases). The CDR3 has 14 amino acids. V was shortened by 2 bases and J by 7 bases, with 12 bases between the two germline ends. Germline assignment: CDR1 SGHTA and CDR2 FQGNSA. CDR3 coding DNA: TGTGCCAGCAGCTTAATACAGGGGAGGAACATTCAGTACTTC. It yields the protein CASSLIQGRNIQYF.

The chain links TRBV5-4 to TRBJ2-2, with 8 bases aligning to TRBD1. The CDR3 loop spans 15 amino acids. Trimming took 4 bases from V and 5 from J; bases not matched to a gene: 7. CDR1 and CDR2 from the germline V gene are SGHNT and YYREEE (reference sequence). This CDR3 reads CASSRGQGATGELFF. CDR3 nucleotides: TGTGCCAGCAGCCGTGGACAGGGAGCTACCGGGGAGCTGTTTTTT. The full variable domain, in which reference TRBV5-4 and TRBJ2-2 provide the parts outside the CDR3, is ETGVTQSPTHLIKTRGQQVTLRCSSQSGHNTVSWYQQALGQGPQFIFQYYREEENGRGNFPPRFSGLQFPNYSSELNVNALELDDSALYLCASSRGQGATGELFFGEGSRLTVL.

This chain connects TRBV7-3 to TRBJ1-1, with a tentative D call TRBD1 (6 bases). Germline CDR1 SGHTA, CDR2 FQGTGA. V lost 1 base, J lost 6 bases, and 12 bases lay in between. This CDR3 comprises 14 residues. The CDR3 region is CASSLNRDSAEAFF. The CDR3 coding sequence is TGTGCCAGCAGCTTAAACAGGGATTCCGCTGAAGCTTTCTTT.

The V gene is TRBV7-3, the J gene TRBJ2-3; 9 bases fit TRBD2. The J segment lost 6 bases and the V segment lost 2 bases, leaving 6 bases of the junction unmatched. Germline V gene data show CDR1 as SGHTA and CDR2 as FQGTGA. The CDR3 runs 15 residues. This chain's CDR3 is CASSLYLAGRDTQYF. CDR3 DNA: TGTGCCAGCAGCTTATACCTAGCGGGAAGGGATACGCAGTATTTT. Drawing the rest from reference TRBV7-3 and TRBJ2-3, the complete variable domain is GAGVSQTPSNKVTEKGKYVELRCDPISGHTALYWYRQSLGQGPEFLIYFQGTGAADDSGLPNDRFFAVRPEGSVSTLKIQRTERGDSAVYLCASSLYLAGRDTQYFGPGTRLTVL.

Here the CDR3 reads CASSVGDRDGNIQYF. CDR3 sequence (DNA): TGTGCCAGCAGCGTCGGGGACAGGGATGGAAACATTCAGTACTTC. The V gene is TRBV9, the J gene TRBJ2-4; 9 bases map to TRBD1. The germline gives CDR1 SGDLS, CDR2 YYNGEE. The CDR3 has 15 amino acids. Losses at the gene ends were 2 bases for V and 6 bases for J; bases not matched to a gene: 6.

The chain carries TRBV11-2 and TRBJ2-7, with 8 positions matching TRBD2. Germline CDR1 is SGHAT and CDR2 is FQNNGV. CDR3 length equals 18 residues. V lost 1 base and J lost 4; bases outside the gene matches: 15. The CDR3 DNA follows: TGTGCCAGCAGCTTAGCATCTGGCGGGGGGCCCCGTTGGTACGAGCAGTACTTC. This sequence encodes CASSLASGGGPRWYEQYF.

The DNA of the CDR3 is TGTGCCAGCCAACCCGCCCTAGGGGGGGAGACCCAGTACTTC. This encodes CASQPALGGETQYF. The V gene is TRBV2, the J gene TRBJ2-5; D may correspond to TRBD1 or TRBD2 (6 bases each). CDR1 is SNHLY and CDR2 is FYNNEI in the germline V gene. The CDR3 length is 14 residues. Trimming removed 8 bases from V and 5 bases from J, with 18 bases in between.

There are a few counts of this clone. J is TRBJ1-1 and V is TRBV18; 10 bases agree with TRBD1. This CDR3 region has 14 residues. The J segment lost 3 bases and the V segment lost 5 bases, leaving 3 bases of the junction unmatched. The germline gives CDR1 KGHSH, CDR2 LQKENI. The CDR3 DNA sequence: TGTGCCAGCTCATCGACAGGGGGCTACACTGAAGCTTTCTTT. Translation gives CASSSTGGYTEAFF.

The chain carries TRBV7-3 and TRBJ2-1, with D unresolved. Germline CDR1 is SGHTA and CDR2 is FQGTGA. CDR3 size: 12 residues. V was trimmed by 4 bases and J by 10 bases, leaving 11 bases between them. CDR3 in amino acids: CASSSVEEEQFF. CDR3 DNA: TGTGCCAGCAGCTCAGTTGAGGAGGAGCAGTTCTTC.

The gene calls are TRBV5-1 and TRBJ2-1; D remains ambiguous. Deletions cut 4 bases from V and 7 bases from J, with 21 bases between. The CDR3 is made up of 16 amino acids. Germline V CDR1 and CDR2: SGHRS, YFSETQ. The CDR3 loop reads CASSPAAWAAQNEQFF. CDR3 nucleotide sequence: TGCGCCAGCAGCCCTGCCGCGTGGGCGGCCCAGAATGAGCAGTTCTTC.

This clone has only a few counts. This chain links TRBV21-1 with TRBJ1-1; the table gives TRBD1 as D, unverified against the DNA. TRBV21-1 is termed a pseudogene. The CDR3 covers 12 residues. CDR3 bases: TGTGCTAGGGGCAGCGAAGTCCCTGAAGCTTTCTTT. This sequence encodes CARGSEVPEAFF.

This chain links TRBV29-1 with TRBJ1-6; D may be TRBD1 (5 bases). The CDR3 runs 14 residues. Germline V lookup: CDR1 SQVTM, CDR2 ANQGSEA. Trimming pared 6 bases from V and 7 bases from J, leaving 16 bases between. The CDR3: CSVRGGSGNSPLHF. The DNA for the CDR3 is TGCAGCGTCCGTGGGGGGTCGGGGAATTCACCCCTCCACTTT.

Written as DNA, the CDR3 is TGTGCCAGCAGCTCCAGGGGAATCGGGACTGAAGCTTTCTTT. The encoded protein is CASSSRGIGTEAFF. The chain links TRBV11-1 to TRBJ1-1, with a possible D match to TRBD1 (6 bases). In germline, CDR1 is SGHAT, CDR2 FQDESV (reference sequence). CDR3 length: 14 amino acids. V was cut by 4 bases and J by 5 bases, with 14 bases left in between.

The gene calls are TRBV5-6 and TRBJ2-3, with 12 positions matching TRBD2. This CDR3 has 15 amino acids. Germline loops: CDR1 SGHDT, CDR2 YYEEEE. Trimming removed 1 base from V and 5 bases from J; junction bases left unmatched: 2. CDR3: CASSLRLAGVDTQYF. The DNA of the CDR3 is TGTGCCAGCAGCTTGCGACTAGCGGGGGTAGATACGCAGTATTTT.

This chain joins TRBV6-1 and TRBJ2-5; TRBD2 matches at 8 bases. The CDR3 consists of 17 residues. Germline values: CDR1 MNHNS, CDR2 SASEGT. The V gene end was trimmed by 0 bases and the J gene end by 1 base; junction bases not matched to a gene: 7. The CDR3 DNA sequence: TGTGCCAGCAGTGAAGCGGGAGCGGGGGCGATCCAAGAGACCCAGTACTTC. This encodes CASSEAGAGAIQETQYF.